This record concerns one T cell receptor beta chain sequence. No cognate antigen has been identified for it. No base quality information exists; no much larger clone differs at one position. The data stem from a study of shared clonotypes between healthy human individuals (dated by TCRdb to about 2020). For the study in its entirety: The cohort comprised a couple of women and a few men aged 18 to 49 years. Per donor, three plates each were used for CD4 naive and CD4 memory, two for CD8 naive, and one for CD8 memory. The study deeply sequenced blood TCR repertoires of roughly five healthy adults to estimate repertoire size and the extent of clonotype sharing between individuals. Different laboratories and diverse techniques were used to prepare libraries and sequence TCR repertoires, to increase sequencing depth and limit assay-specific biases. Between about 0.85 and 10 billion PBMCs per donor were obtained by leukapheresis. Beyond this particular receptor, the publication reports: Higher generation probabilities were observed for clonotypes shared by all four sorted-subset donors than for non-shared clonotypes. Sharing across several donors was observed for around 5% of naive CD4, 3.5% of naive CD8, around 2.5% of memory CD4, and roughly 0.4% of memory CD8 clonotypes. Incomplete sequencing was indicated by rarefaction of sorted-subset datasets, despite the large sequencing depth. Sampling was restricted to blood, and TCR repertoires in tissues likely differ from the TCR repertoires found in blood. Pairwise subsampling indicated that sequencing depth was expected to affect the degree of clonotype sharing among donors. The small number of donors limited the genetic and exposure-history diversity represented. Larger estimated clonotype richness was generally found for naive subsets than for memory subsets.

The donors were healthy, HIV-negative adults with no recently reported acute infections or vaccinations. Only Caucasian adults living in Nashville, Tennessee, USA were represented among the donors. Magnetic negative selection was used to enrich CD4+ T cells, after which naive cells were positively selected on CD45RA and the negative fraction became the memory subset. After blood collection by leukapheresis, PBMCs were isolated using Ficoll-Histopaque density gradient centrifugation and then cryopreserved in the vapor phase of liquid nitrogen. Purity and quantity of every magnetically sorted T cell population were checked by analytical flow cytometry. From each sorted fraction, genomic DNA was isolated and quantified by UV absorbance on a Nanodrop 2000c. Trimming at the junction amounts to 5 bases on V and 3 bases on J, and the germline ends lie 16 bases apart. In the germline V gene (reference sequence), CDR1 corresponds to LNHDA and CDR2 to SQIVND. From the cysteine up to the phenylalanine, the CDR3 has a length of 15 residues. Here the CDR3 DNA is all that survives: 45 bases in frame from base 1.

Using the deep immunoSEQ assay, multiplex PCR amplified TCR CDR3 regions from genomic DNA. Extracted genomic DNA from each cell subset was distributed evenly across all wells of several immunoSEQ 96-well plates, and each plate was treated as a replicate. Each replicate PCR for sorted subsets received around 200 ng genomic DNA, equal to tens of thousands of T cell genomes. Purified libraries were measured with a Qubit 3.0 fluorometer, size-checked on a Bioanalyzer 2100, and measured again with the KAPA Library Quantification kit. Every immunoSEQ 96-well plate was sequenced on a dedicated single-read 150-cycle Illumina NextSeq 550 flow cell. Regarding the original processing steps: Because only junctional sequences without quality scores were contained in the immunoSEQ output, filtering matching that applied to full-length reads could not be performed. Sequences were annotated with PyIR, a Python wrapper for IgBLAST v1.9, and V/J genes and CDR3 were assigned using IMGT germline references. Reads were filtered out if the reads had weak V/J assignments (E-value above 1e-6), no CDR3, stop codons, out-of-frame junctions, or ambiguous translated residues. V3J clonotypes were defined by identical inferred V gene, J gene, and CDR3 amino acid sequence. Percentage overlap between repertoires was computed as shared unique clonotypes divided by the size of the smaller repertoire. Repertoire richness was assessed with RTK rarefaction, the Chao1 estimator, and Recon v2.1 estimates of unobserved clonotypes. Generation probabilities were computed with OLGA for all TCRbeta clonotypes obtained by the gDNA method from a handful of donors. Entries here come from immuneACCESS through TCRdb and include only in-frame sequences with V and J called. Some clones fail to appear in such tables; in the studies checked, an unresolved V gene covers under half of the shortfall, and the cause of the remainder is unknown. V and J calls plus clone size are reproduced from that table; the DNA served to infer D and trimming. The table for this sample lists about 670,000 clones; approximately 75% of them were counted only once. The top ten clones comprise less than 2% of the sample.

Sample: memory CD4+ T cells sorted from blood. Per the publication, the cell subset or site label means: CD45RA-negative fraction. The source is a woman in her 30s in good health. This sequence uses TRBV19 and TRBJ1-1, with TRBD1 tentatively as D gene (6 bases match). CDR3 region: CASSQDSLGDTEAFF. The sequenced DNA: TGTGCCAGTAGTCAGGACAGCTTGGGGGACACTGAAGCTTTCTTT.